The source of this T cell receptor beta chain is a study of blood T cell repertoires in COVID-19. Study summary: Some COVID-19 samples were acute and others convalescent; all came from the United States, Italy and Spain. The analysed material was cDNA or gDNA that came from T cells, B-cell-depleted T cells, or PBMCs.

Source study methods: Estimation of nucleated cell counts was performed using reference gene primer amplification. Sequencing was performed with immunoSEQ multiplex PCR; in TCRdb, only in-frame clones are kept and a portion is missing. V, J and clone size derive from that table, while D and trimming were established from the DNA sequence. Of 50,000 or so clones in the sample, roughly 83% were seen once. This CDR3 is built from 13 residues. Trimming cost V 4 bases and J 4 bases; bases outside gene matches: 1. The germline V gene has CDR1 LGHNA and CDR2 YSLEER. The chain links TRBV4-3 to TRBJ1-5, with 7 bases that match TRBD1. This sequence originates from a man between 65 and 85 years old with acute or convalescent COVID-19. The sequencing input was peripheral blood. CDR3 in amino acids: CASSRDSNQPQHF. For the CDR3, the DNA is TGCGCCAGCAGCCGGGACAGTAATCAGCCCCAGCATTTT.